This entry describes one T cell receptor (beta chain). Its antigen is unidentified. The CDR3 spans 15 residues. Per germline, CDR1 LGHDT and CDR2 YNNKEL (reference sequence). The ends were cut back, 0 bases at V and 4 bases at J, with 12 bases in the middle. This specimen comes from a study of blood T cells in healthy people across ages. In terms of origin and age, donors were healthy Caucasian individuals from Russia aged roughly 6 to 95. Roughly 9.2 milliliters of peripheral blood were drawn from each donor into EDTA-treated tubes. With a J-beta primer mix and a sample-barcoded 5' primer, a second PCR ran about 6 to 11 cycles. Each CDR3 protein is one row after TCRdb ran MiXCR on the 5' RACE reads. The sample includes roughly 1.6 million distinct CDR3 sequences, almost 35% of them seen just once. Study outcomes and limitations: Greater diversity and more naive CD4+ cells were seen in long-lived donors than in aged donors. Estimates based on one million T cells were treated as lower bounds.

The TCR was taken from a woman aged 30 to 39 in good health. The sequenced sample consisted of blood. V gene TRBV3-1 combines with J gene TRBJ2-5; the D gene is possibly TRBD1 (6 bases). The CDR3 region is CASSQESDRRETQYF. The CDR3 DNA sequence: TGTGCCAGCAGCCAAGAATCCGACAGGAGAGAGACCCAGTACTTC.